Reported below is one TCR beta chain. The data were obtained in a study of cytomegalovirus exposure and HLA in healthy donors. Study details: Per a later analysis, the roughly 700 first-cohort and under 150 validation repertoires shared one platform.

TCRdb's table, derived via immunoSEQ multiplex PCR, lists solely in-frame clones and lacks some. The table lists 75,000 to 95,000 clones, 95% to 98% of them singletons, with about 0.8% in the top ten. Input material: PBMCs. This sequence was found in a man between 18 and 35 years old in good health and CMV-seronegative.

CDR3 amino acids: CASSRPGQGGGKLFF. In nucleotides, the CDR3 is TGTGCCAGCAGTCGGCCGGGACAGGGAGGCGGAAAACTGTTTTTT. This rearrangement joins TRBV6-5 to TRBJ1-4, with 9 bases matching TRBD1. Germline-derived CDR1 and CDR2 are MNHEY and SVGAGI. This CDR3 comprises 15 residues. With 5 bases clipped from V and 10 bases from J, the junction kept 11 bases outside the gene matches.